Sequencing of this T cell receptor (beta chain) was carried out in a study of T cells in Graves' hyperthyroidism and ophthalmopathy. Findings and limits, study-wide: Most thyroid-expanded clonotypes above 0.001 were also found in blood.

This CDR3 is built from 14 residues. V was trimmed by 7 bases and J by 5 bases, leaving 18 bases between them. Germline assignment: CDR1 SQVTM and CDR2 ANQGSEA. Template material for amplifying TCR beta CDR3 regions consisted of RNA transcripts. The study used the HTBI primer set for a first-round RT-PCR of the TCR CDR3. TCRdb re-derived calls from the multiplex PCR reads in MiXCR, one entry per CDR3 protein. The table has some 320,000 distinct CDR3 sequences, approximately 15% seen once. This clonotype showed up many times. As yet, its antigen is unknown. Patients with uncontrolled infections, other autoimmune diseases, pregnancy or lactation were excluded. Diagnoses were made from clinical symptoms, serum measures (thyroxine and TRAb), thyroid ultrasound and orbital computed tomography.

Sequencing used blood. V is TRBV29-1 and J is TRBJ2-1; weak D call: TRBD1 (6 bases). The source is a woman aged 40-49 years with Graves' ophthalmopathy. The CDR3 here is CSGRQETLDNEQFF. CDR3 in DNA: TGCAGCGGTAGACAGGAGACTTTGGACAATGAGCAGTTCTTC.